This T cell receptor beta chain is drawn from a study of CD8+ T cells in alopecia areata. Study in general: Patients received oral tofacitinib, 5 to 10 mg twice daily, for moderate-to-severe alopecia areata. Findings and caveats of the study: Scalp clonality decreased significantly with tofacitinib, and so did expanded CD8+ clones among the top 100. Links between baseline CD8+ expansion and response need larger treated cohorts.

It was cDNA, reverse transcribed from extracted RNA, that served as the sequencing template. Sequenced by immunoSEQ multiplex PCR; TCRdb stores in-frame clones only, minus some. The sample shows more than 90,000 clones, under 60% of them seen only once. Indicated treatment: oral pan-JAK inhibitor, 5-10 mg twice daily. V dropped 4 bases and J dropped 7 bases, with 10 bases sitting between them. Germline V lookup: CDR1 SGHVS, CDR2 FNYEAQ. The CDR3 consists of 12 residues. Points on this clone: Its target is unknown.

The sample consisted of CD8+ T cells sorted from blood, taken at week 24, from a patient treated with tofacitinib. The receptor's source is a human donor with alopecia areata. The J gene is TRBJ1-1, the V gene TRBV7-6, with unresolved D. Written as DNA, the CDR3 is TGTGCCAGCAGCTCGGGAGGCTTTGAAGCTTTCTTT. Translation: CASSSGGFEAFF.